Presented here are 23 T cell receptor beta chains from one specimen sequenced in a study of blood T cell repertoires in COVID-19. Clones were read by immunoSEQ multiplex PCR, and TCRdb kept only the in-frame ones, dropping some. The data show 200,000 to 250,000 clones, approximately 84% seen once. The sample consisted of peripheral blood. The receptor set was obtained from a man aged 35 to 55 with acute or convalescent COVID-19.

The chain employs TRBV9 and TRBJ2-1; 7 bases are shared with TRBD2. CDR1 SGDLS and CDR2 YYNGEE come from the germline V gene. J gave up 10 bases and V 4 bases, and 8 bases lay outside the gene matches. CDR3 length equals 13 residues. The CDR3 DNA sequence: TGTGCCAGCAGCTCTGGGACTATGAGCGAGCAGTTCTTC. It codes for CASSSGTMSEQFF.

The chain is built from TRBV19 and TRBJ1-2; TRBD1 aligns across 9 bases. The CDR3 runs 14 residues. Germline V gene data show CDR1 as LNHDA and CDR2 as SQIVND (reference sequence). Trimming cost V 10 bases and J 4 bases; bases outside gene matches: 10. CDR3 in DNA: TGTGCCACCTCGTCCGGGACAGGGCTCTATGGCTACACCTTC. This gives the protein CATSSGTGLYGYTF.

The CDR3 sequence is CASSKDSVQGDSGPQHF. The CDR3 DNA follows: TGTGCCAGCAGCAAAGACTCCGTACAGGGGGACTCGGGGCCCCAGCATTTT. The J gene is TRBJ1-5, the V gene TRBV21-1; TRBD1 is the table's D call, not checked against the DNA. TRBV21-1 is a listed pseudogene. The CDR3 spans 17 residues.

The genes are TRBV7-9 and TRBJ1-5, with TRBD1 as a possible D gene (6 bases). V was trimmed by 5 bases and J by 5 bases, leaving 13 bases between them. This CDR3 is built from 14 residues. Germline V CDR1 and CDR2: SEHNR, FQNEAQ (reference sequence). The CDR3 DNA sequence: TGTGCCAGCAGCCTACAGGGAATAGATCAGCCCCAGCATTTT. Its translation: CASSLQGIDQPQHF.

This clone was observed once. The chain couples TRBV19 to TRBJ2-3; 9 bases line up with TRBD1. Germline CDR1 is LNHDA and CDR2 is SQIVND (reference sequence). J lost 0 bases, V lost 6 bases, and 7 bases had no gene match. The CDR3 runs to 16 residues. The CDR3 spells CASSLQGAYSTDTQYF. The CDR3 region has the DNA TGTGCCAGTAGCCTACAGGGGGCCTATAGCACAGATACGCAGTATTTT.

The chain recombines TRBV5-5 with TRBJ2-7; TRBD2 might be the D (5 bases). The CDR3 totals 14 residues. V lost 4 bases and J lost 7, with 18 bases in between. CDR1 and CDR2 from the germline V gene are SGHKS and YYEKEE (reference sequence). The CDR3 is CASSPFGSRGEQYF. In DNA form, the CDR3 reads TGTGCCAGCAGCCCATTTGGGAGTCGAGGGGAGCAGTACTTC.

This chain links TRBV18 with TRBJ1-2, with 7 bases lining up with TRBD1. Germline CDR1 and CDR2: KGHSH and LQKENI. This CDR3 spans 14 amino acids. V was pared by 3 bases and J by 7 bases, with 8 bases of the junction left unmatched. CDR3 region: CASSPGQAGGGYTF. CDR3 DNA: TGTGCCAGCTCACCCGGACAGGCGGGAGGTGGCTACACCTTC.

The gene calls are TRBV30 and TRBJ2-2; TRBD2 agrees at 8 bases. Trimming at V came to 4 bases and at J to 6 bases, leaving 1 base not matched to a gene. The CDR3 sequence is 12 residues long. Germline CDR1 and CDR2: GTSNPN and SVGIG (reference sequence). This CDR3 reads CAWTGGPGELFF. In nucleotides, the CDR3 is TGTGCCTGGACGGGGGGGCCCGGGGAGCTGTTTTTT.

This clone was observed a single time. The chain links TRBV28 to TRBJ1-2; maybe TRBD1 (6 bases). This CDR3 is 13 amino acids long. Germline CDR1 reads MDHEN; CDR2 reads SYDVKM. Trimming left V 7 bases short and J 7 bases short, with 16 bases between. CDR3 coding DNA: TGTGCCAGCACAGGGGCAGGAGGAAGTGGCTACACCTTC. Translated, it gives CASTGAGGSGYTF.

The rearrangement uses TRBV7-2 and TRBJ1-2; D remains ambiguous. Trimming took off 1 base at V and 5 bases at J, with 14 bases between the two ends. There are 15 residues in the CDR3. Germline CDR1 is SGHTA and CDR2 is FQGNSA. Written as DNA, the CDR3 is TGTGCCAGCAGCTTAGACCAAGGCAGAGGGTATGGCTACACCTTC. Encoded protein: CASSLDQGRGYGYTF. The full variable domain, with the rest looked up from reference TRBV7-2 and TRBJ1-2, is GAGVSQSPSNKVTEKGKDVELRCDPISGHTALYWYRQSLGQGLEFLIYFQGNSAPDKSGLPSDRFSAERTGGSVSTLTIQRTQQEDSAVYLCASSLDQGRGYGYTFGSGTRLTVV.

V and J are TRBV25-1 and TRBJ1-2; D not certain. V lost 3 bases, J lost 1 base, and 6 bases lay in between. Germline values: CDR1 MGHDK, CDR2 SYGVNS. This CDR3 contains 13 residues. The CDR3 sequence is CASSDGLNYGYTF. The CDR3 DNA reads TGTGCCAGCAGTGACGGACTTAACTATGGCTACACCTTC.

The chain employs TRBV29-1 and TRBJ2-5; maybe TRBD1 (6 bases). CDR3 length: 13 residues. Trimming left V 5 bases short and J 5 bases short, with 15 bases between. CDR1 and CDR2 (germline): SQVTM, ANQGSEA. CDR3 coding DNA: TGCAGCGTTATACAGGGCGTTAGGGAGACCCAGTACTTC. This codes for CSVIQGVRETQYF.

V usage is TRBV6-4 and J usage is TRBJ2-3, with D possibly being TRBD1 (5 bases). This CDR3 region has 14 residues. Between the trimmed V and J ends, which lost 3 bases and 0 bases, there was a span of 7 bases. Germline CDR1 is MRHNA and CDR2 is SNTAGT. Here the CDR3 DNA reads TGTGCCAGCAGTGAACAGGCGAGCACAGATACGCAGTATTTT. Amino acids: CASSEQASTDTQYF.

J is TRBJ2-3 and V is TRBV7-6, with 7 nucleotides matching TRBD1. The germline V gene has CDR1 SGHVS and CDR2 FNYEAQ. With 4 bases clipped from V and 1 base from J, the junction kept 2 bases outside the gene matches. The CDR3 extends over 14 amino acids. In nucleotides, the CDR3 is TGTGCCAGCAGCTATGGACAGGGCACAGATACGCAGTATTTT. It is translated as CASSYGQGTDTQYF.

The genes are TRBV3-1 (or the pseudogene TRBV3-2) and TRBJ1-6, with 9 bases aligning to TRBD1. V gave up 4 bases and J gave up 8 bases; unmatched junction bases: 9. The V gene's germline CDR1 is LGHDT and CDR2 YNNKEL (reference sequence). The CDR3 sequence is 16 residues long. CDR3 loop: CASSPITGGGDSPLHF. CDR3 in DNA: TGTGCCAGCAGCCCTATTACAGGGGGCGGTGATTCACCCCTCCACTTT.

As regards this clone: A read error may produce the germline difference seen at one junction end. The J gene is TRBJ2-7, the V gene TRBV6-6; no firm D call. CDR3 length equals 12 residues. Germline CDR1 is MNHNY and CDR2 is SVGAGI (reference sequence). The CDR3 sequence: CASSFLSYELYF. DNA of the CDR3: TGTGCCAGCAGTTTTCTCTCTTACGAGCTGTACTTC.

The V gene is TRBV4-1, the J gene TRBJ1-1; D is perhaps TRBD1 (5 bases). The CDR3 is 14 amino acids. V lost 0 bases, J lost 6 bases, and 11 bases lay in between. Germline V CDR1 and CDR2: MGHRA, YSYEKL. CDR3: CASSQERGTPEAFF. CDR3 DNA: TGCGCCAGCAGCCAAGAAAGGGGAACTCCTGAAGCTTTCTTT.

This chain joins TRBV14 and TRBJ2-1; D is possibly TRBD2 (7 bases). Germline loops: CDR1 SGHDN, CDR2 FVKESK. The CDR3 covers 17 residues. Trimming took off 0 bases at V and 2 bases at J, with 14 bases between the two ends. The CDR3 DNA reads as TGTGCCAGCAGCCAAGAAAAATGGGGGGGCCCCTACAATGAGCAGTTCTTC. Protein sequence: CASSQEKWGGPYNEQFF.

The chain couples TRBV9 to TRBJ2-5; 7 nucleotides align to TRBD1. The J segment lost 1 base and the V segment lost 7 bases, leaving 7 bases of the junction unmatched. This CDR3 region has 14 residues. The germline gives CDR1 SGDLS, CDR2 YYNGEE. The CDR3 here is CASGRQGFQETQYF. CDR3 sequence (DNA): TGTGCCAGCGGTCGACAGGGATTCCAAGAGACCCAGTACTTC.

The chain joins TRBV21-1 to TRBJ1-1. TRBV21-1 is a pseudogene. CDR3 length: 13 residues. CDR3: CASSNRGRPEAFF. CDR3 DNA: TGTGCCAGCAGCAACCGGGGTAGACCTGAAGCTTTCTTT.

DNA for the CDR3: TGTGCCAGCAGCTCCGACAGGGGGCGGTTGGGGGAGCTGTTTTTT. Translated, it gives CASSSDRGRLGELFF. The J gene is TRBJ2-2, the V gene TRBV7-9, with 10 bases that match TRBD1. V dropped 4 bases and J dropped 8; count of bases not matched to a gene: 7. The CDR3 is made up of 15 amino acids. Germline CDR1 and CDR2: SEHNR and FQNEAQ (reference sequence).

This chain joins TRBV18 and TRBJ2-3; 7 bases map to TRBD2. The CDR3 totals 15 residues. The J segment lost 7 bases and the V segment lost 2 bases, leaving 9 bases of the junction unmatched. CDR1 is KGHSH, CDR2 LQKENI, per germline. The CDR3, as DNA: TGTGCCAGCTCACCAAGCGGGGTGGGTCTTTATACGCAGTATTTT. It translates to CASSPSGVGLYTQYF. The whole variable domain, filled in from reference TRBV18 and TRBJ2-3, reads NAGVMQNPRHLVRRRGQEARLRCSPMKGHSHVYWYRQLPEEGLKFMVYLQKENIIDESGMPKERFSAEFPKEGPSILRIQQVVRGDSAAYFCASSPSGVGLYTQYFGPGTRLTVL.

This rearrangement joins TRBV6-2 or TRBV6-3 to TRBJ2-2, with TRBD1 matching over 7 bases. This CDR3 has 13 residues. Germline loops: CDR1 MNHEY, CDR2 SVGEGT. V lost 3 bases and J lost 6; bases outside the gene matches: 1. The CDR3 loop is CASSYQGAGELFF. CDR3 DNA sequence: TGTGCCAGCAGTTATCAGGGGGCCGGGGAGCTGTTTTTT.